One and the same sample provided the 23 T cell receptor beta chains below, sequenced in a study of blood T cell repertoires in COVID-19. Profiling relied on immunoSEQ multiplex PCR, and the TCRdb table lists in-frame clones only, not all of them. The sample lists roughly 90,000 clones; around 90% were seen once. Input material: peripheral blood. These receptors were collected from a man in his fifties with COVID-19, enrolled during active disease.

The chain combines TRBV21-1 with TRBJ2-1; the table names TRBD1, a call not compared with the DNA. TRBV21-1 is recorded as a pseudogene. The CDR3 contains 14 residues. CDR3 sequence reads: CASSTRQGLHEQFF. The CDR3 nucleotides are TGTGCCAGCAGCACCAGACAGGGGTTGCATGAGCAGTTCTTC.

This sequence joins TRBV5-6 and TRBJ1-2, with TRBD1 as a possible D gene (6 bases). V shed 2 bases and J shed 0 bases, with 11 bases lying between them. CDR3 size: 15 residues. CDR1 is SGHDT, CDR2 YYEEEE, per germline. CDR3 bases: TGTGCCAGCAGCTTCTGGGGGCTTACTAACTATGGCTACACCTTC. Its translation: CASSFWGLTNYGYTF. The complete variable domain, with remaining parts taken from reference TRBV5-6 and TRBJ1-2, reads DAGVTQSPTHLIKTRGQQVTLRCSPKSGHDTVSWYQQALGQGPQFIFQYYEEEERQRGNFPDRFSGHQFPNYSSELNVNALLLGDSALYLCASSFWGLTNYGYTFGSGTRLTVV.

The chain joins TRBV5-1 to TRBJ1-6, with TRBD1 identical over 7 bases. Germline V lookup: CDR1 SGHRS, CDR2 YFSETQ. Trimming took 5 bases from V and 5 from J; bases not matched to a gene: 4. This CDR3 spans 14 amino acids. The CDR3 region has the DNA TGCGCCAGCAGATCGGGACAGAATAATTCACCCCTCCACTTT. This sequence encodes CASRSGQNNSPLHF.

The chain uses TRBV5-1 and TRBJ2-1; 10 nucleotides agree with TRBD2. Trimming took 1 base from V and 8 from J; bases not matched to a gene: 6. Per the germline V gene, CDR1 is SGHRS and CDR2 is YFSETQ. The CDR3 length is 15 residues. The DNA for the CDR3 is TGCGCCAGCAGCTTGCTAGCGGGGGTTTTCGATGAGCAGTTCTTC. It codes for CASSLLAGVFDEQFF.

This chain links TRBV7-2 with TRBJ1-1; no definite D call. Germline V gives CDR1 SGHTA, CDR2 FQGNSA. The CDR3 covers 16 residues. V was clipped by 0 bases and J by 1 base, with 12 bases between them. The DNA for the CDR3 is TGTGCCAGCAGCTTAGCCTTTACAGTACCGAACACTGAAGCTTTCTTT. Encoded protein: CASSLAFTVPNTEAFF.

This chain links TRBV6-5 with TRBJ1-2, with D perhaps matching TRBD1 (6 bases). CDR1 and CDR2 (germline): MNHEY, SVGAGI. The CDR3 sequence is 13 residues long. The germline V and J ends were trimmed by 6 bases and 2 bases, with 10 bases remaining between them. The CDR3 sequence: CASRTTGNYGYTF. CDR3 in DNA: TGTGCCAGCAGAACCACAGGGAACTATGGCTACACCTTC.

The chain couples TRBV5-4 to TRBJ2-1, with 9 nucleotides matching TRBD2. Losses at the gene ends were 5 bases for V and 7 bases for J; bases not matched to a gene: 4. The CDR3 length is 13 residues. The germline V gene encodes CDR1 SGHNT and CDR2 YYREEE (reference sequence). The CDR3 spells CASSSGGDNEQFF. The CDR3 coding sequence is TGTGCCAGCAGTAGCGGGGGAGATAATGAGCAGTTCTTC.

This clone was found once. The V gene is TRBV3-1 (or the pseudogene TRBV3-2), the J gene TRBJ1-2; no reliable D call. This CDR3 spans 14 amino acids. Germline assignment: CDR1 LGHDT and CDR2 YNNKEL (reference sequence). V was shortened by 1 base and J by 3 bases, with 9 bases between the two germline ends. CDR3 residues: CASSQAGWDYGYTF. CDR3 DNA: TGTGCCAGCAGCCAAGCAGGTTGGGACTATGGCTACACCTTC.

The chain employs TRBV5-1 and TRBJ1-1, with 7 bases that match TRBD1. Unmatched junction bases numbered 8, after V lost 3 bases and J lost 0 bases. Germline V lookup: CDR1 SGHRS, CDR2 YFSETQ. The CDR3 length is 16 residues. CDR3 loop: CASSSLAGGLNTEAFF. In DNA, the CDR3 is TGCGCCAGCAGCTCCCTGGCAGGGGGGTTGAACACTGAAGCTTTCTTT.

The CDR3: CAISETGRFGYTF. The CDR3 coding sequence is TGTGCCATCAGTGAGACAGGGCGCTTTGGCTACACCTTC. The chain combines TRBV10-3 with TRBJ1-2; tentatively, D is TRBD1 (6 bases). V was clipped by 2 bases and J by 7 bases, with 11 bases between them. Germline V gene data show CDR1 as ENHRY and CDR2 as SYGVKD. The length of the CDR3 is 13 residues.

The V and J genes are TRBV6-4 and TRBJ1-2, with a weak D call TRBD1 (5 bases). The V gene lost 7 bases and the J gene lost 2 bases, with 14 bases spanning the gap. This CDR3 is built from 14 residues. The germline V gene has CDR1 MRHNA and CDR2 SNTAGT. The CDR3 DNA reads as TGTGCCAGCAAACCGGGGGAGGGGAACTATGGCTACACCTTC. It translates to CASKPGEGNYGYTF.

A remark on this clone: One junction end disagrees with the germline gene, perhaps due to a read error. The CDR3 DNA is TGTGCCTGGAAAAAGGACAGATCAAGACTAGCCGTCGGGTACGAGCAGTGCTTC. Translating it yields CAWKKDRSRLAVGYEQCF. The chain has TRBV30 and TRBJ2-7; D is perhaps TRBD2 (7 bases). Germline loops: CDR1 GTSNPN, CDR2 SVGIG (reference sequence). The CDR3 totals 18 residues.

This sequence joins TRBV4-1 and TRBJ2-7, with D uncertain. Germline CDR1 and CDR2: MGHRA and YSYEKL. Trimming removed 4 bases at V and 2 bases at J, with 18 bases between. This CDR3 spans 16 amino acids. DNA of the CDR3: TGCGCCAGCAGCCCAGCGTTAAGGCGAGATACCTACGAGCAGTACTTC. Translation: CASSPALRRDTYEQYF.

The gene calls are TRBV6-5 and TRBJ1-1, with D possibly matching TRBD1 (6 bases). The CDR3 length is 15 residues. Looked up from germline, CDR1 is MNHEY and CDR2 is SVGAGI. V lost 4 bases and J lost 0, with 12 bases in between. The CDR3 nucleotides are TGTGCCAGCAGTTCGTGGACAGACTTGAACACTGAAGCTTTCTTT. The encoded protein is CASSSWTDLNTEAFF.

The rearrangement joins TRBV18 to TRBJ1-2, with D possibly being TRBD1 (5 bases). The CDR3 is 15 residues long. V shed 0 bases and J shed 1 base, with 9 bases lying between them. The germline CDR1 and CDR2 sequences are KGHSH and LQKENI. This CDR3 reads CASSPPSRVNYGYTF. The CDR3 bases are TGTGCCAGCTCACCACCGAGCAGGGTTAACTATGGCTACACCTTC.

The rearrangement uses TRBV2 and TRBJ2-6, with a tentative D call TRBD1 (6 bases). The CDR3 contains 15 residues. Germline CDR1 is SNHLY and CDR2 is FYNNEI. V lost 6 bases to trimming and J lost 2 bases, with 11 bases between them. In DNA form, the CDR3 reads TGTGCCAGCAGGCCGGGACAAGCTGGGGCCAACGTCCTGACTTTC. Its translation is CASRPGQAGANVLTF. Combining the CDR3 with reference TRBV2 and TRBJ2-6 gives the whole variable domain EPEVTQTPSHQVTQMGQEVILRCVPISNHLYFYWYRQILGQKVEFLVSFYNNEISEKSEIFDDQFSVERPDGSNFTLKIRSTKLEDSAMYFCASRPGQAGANVLTFGAGSRLTVL.

V is TRBV25-1 and J is TRBJ2-5; possible D gene TRBD2, 5 bases. There are 14 residues in the CDR3. Germline lookup yields CDR1 MGHDK and CDR2 SYGVNS. Trimming pared 3 bases from V and 5 bases from J, leaving 13 bases between. The chain's CDR3 is CASSDPRVLETQYF. The CDR3 DNA reads TGTGCCAGCAGTGATCCGAGGGTACTGGAGACCCAGTACTTC.

The chain couples TRBV5-1 to TRBJ2-1; 8 bases are a match to TRBD1. J gave up 9 bases and V 0 bases, and 11 bases lay outside the gene matches. This CDR3 spans 16 amino acids. The germline gives CDR1 SGHRS, CDR2 YFSETQ. The CDR3 spells CASSLAGDRGLGEQFF. As DNA, the CDR3 is TGCGCCAGCAGCTTGGCCGGAGACAGGGGTTTGGGTGAGCAGTTCTTC.

This clone was seen a single time. The chain is built from TRBV20-1 and TRBJ1-1; D unclear. CDR1 is DFQATT, CDR2 SNEGSKA, per germline (reference sequence). Trimming removed 6 bases at V and 11 bases at J, with 13 bases between. The CDR3 loop spans 10 amino acids. The CDR3 is CSARLSGAFF. The CDR3 DNA follows: TGCAGTGCGAGACTCTCCGGGGCTTTCTTT.

The genes are TRBV30 and TRBJ1-6; tentatively, D is TRBD1 (5 bases). The V and J ends lost 0 bases and 7 bases respectively, with 13 bases between them. Germline assignment: CDR1 GTSNPN and CDR2 SVGIG (reference sequence). This CDR3 region has 15 residues. The CDR3 DNA reads TGTGCCTGGAGTGTATTTGGACACTTGAATTCACCCCTCCACTTT. Amino acid sequence: CAWSVFGHLNSPLHF.

The chain's CDR3 is CASSLEPPVNTEAFF. The CDR3 bases are TGTGCCAGCAGCTTGGAACCGCCAGTGAACACTGAAGCTTTCTTT. The gene calls are TRBV5-4 and TRBJ1-1, with D hard to call. The CDR3 has 15 residues. V was clipped by 0 bases and J by 0 bases, with 9 bases between them. Germline V lookup: CDR1 SGHNT, CDR2 YYREEE (reference sequence).

The V gene is TRBV9, the J gene TRBJ2-7; TRBD2 matches 8 bases. Looked up from germline, CDR1 is SGDLS and CDR2 is YYNGEE. V shed 2 bases and J 4 bases; nucleotides not matched to a gene: 8. The CDR3 length is 15 residues. The CDR3 DNA reads TGTGCCAGCAGCGTCGCGGGGGGCCTAGGGTACGAGCAGTACTTC. It specifies CASSVAGGLGYEQYF. Based on the CDR3 plus reference TRBV9 and TRBJ2-7, the full variable domain is DSGVTQTPKHLITATGQRVTLRCSPRSGDLSVYWYQQSLDQGLQFLIQYYNGEERAKGNILERFSAQQFPDLHSELNLSSLELGDSALYFCASSVAGGLGYEQYFGPGTRLTVT.

Comment on this clone: At one end, the junction sequence differs from germline, possibly due to a read error. The rearrangement joins TRBV19 to TRBJ1-3; the D is unclear. This CDR3 spans 13 amino acids. The germline V gene has CDR1 LNHDA and CDR2 SQIVND (reference sequence). CDR3 DNA sequence: TGTGCCAGTAGTCTAGATCCCAGGAACACCATATATTTT. Residues: CASSLDPRNTIYF.